This paragraph covers one T cell receptor (beta chain) sequence. This sample was taken from a study of blood T cell repertoires in COVID-19. The table came from immunoSEQ multiplex PCR; TCRdb's copy has only in-frame clones and leaves some out. The repertoire holds about 350,000 clones, with roughly 90% as singletons. Germline trimming cut 4 bases from V and 5 bases from J; bases unmatched to any gene: 9. The CDR3 is made up of 14 amino acids. Looked up from germline, CDR1 is GTSNPN and CDR2 is SVGIG (reference sequence). This sequence was found in a woman aged 70-85 years with COVID-19, enrolled during active disease. The rearrangement joins TRBV30 to TRBJ1-2, with TRBD1 matching over 8 bases. Sequencing was done on a sample of peripheral blood. The CDR3 region is CAWTAGGPRYGYTF. In DNA, the CDR3 is TGTGCCTGGACCGCAGGGGGCCCTAGGTATGGCTACACCTTC.